What follows are 25 T cell receptor beta chains derived from one specimen sequenced in a study of blood T cell repertoires in COVID-19. The table came from immunoSEQ multiplex PCR; TCRdb's copy has only in-frame clones and leaves some out. Altogether approximately 230,000 clones are present, 70% to 90% being singletons, with the ten largest covering 2.1%. The sample comprised peripheral blood. Source of these receptors: a woman in her 40s who had recovered from COVID-19.

The gene calls are TRBV9 and TRBJ1-2; TRBD1 aligns across 7 bases. The CDR3 runs 17 residues. V lost 3 bases, J lost 6 bases, and 17 bases stayed unmatched. In germline, CDR1 is SGDLS, CDR2 YYNGEE. CDR3 in amino acids: CASSGTPRKTGADGYTF. Written as DNA, the CDR3 is TGTGCCAGCAGCGGAACACCCCGAAAAACAGGGGCGGATGGCTACACCTTC.

The V and J genes are TRBV14 and TRBJ2-1; 11 nucleotides agree with TRBD2. Germline CDR1 is SGHDN and CDR2 is FVKESK. The CDR3 covers 15 residues. Germline trimming cut 6 bases from V and 7 bases from J; bases unmatched to any gene: 8. CDR3 sequence reads: CASSPTSGRQNEQFF. The DNA for the CDR3 is TGTGCCAGCAGTCCCACTAGCGGGAGACAGAATGAGCAGTTCTTC.

J is TRBJ2-3 and V is TRBV19; no clear D gene. The CDR3 runs 15 residues. Germline V gene sequence: CDR1 LNHDA, CDR2 SQIVND (reference sequence). V lost 7 bases and J 0 bases, leaving 14 bases between the germline ends. As DNA, the CDR3 is TGTGCCAGTACCCCAACGTCCCGGAGCACAGATACGCAGTATTTT. Protein sequence: CASTPTSRSTDTQYF.

The chain carries TRBV5-6 and TRBJ2-5, with 15 bases that match TRBD2. With 4 bases clipped from V and 7 bases from J, the junction kept 14 bases outside the gene matches. The germline V gene has CDR1 SGHDT and CDR2 YYEEEE. This CDR3 has 18 amino acids. CDR3 sequence (DNA): TGTGCCAGCAGCCTACGACGGACTAGCGGGGGGGCCGCTGGGACCCAGTACTTC. It codes for CASSLRRTSGGAAGTQYF.

In nucleotides, the CDR3 is TGTGCCAGTAGTATAGATCTGCTTAGCGGGAGTTACGAGCAGTACTTC. Protein sequence: CASSIDLLSGSYEQYF. The genes are TRBV19 and TRBJ2-7; 9 positions match TRBD2. After removal of 0 bases from V and 4 bases from J, the junction contained 7 bases not matched to a gene. The CDR3 covers 16 residues. The germline gives CDR1 LNHDA, CDR2 SQIVND (reference sequence).

The chain combines TRBV19 with TRBJ1-5; D not resolved. CDR3 length equals 16 residues. V was clipped by 3 bases and J by 0 bases, with 12 bases between them. In germline, CDR1 is LNHDA, CDR2 SQIVND (reference sequence). DNA for the CDR3: TGTGCCAGTAGTATTGCCTTTCGGAGTAGCAATCAGCCCCAGCATTTT. Translation: CASSIAFRSSNQPQHF.

CDR3 amino acids: CAISGGEVYNEQFF. The CDR3, as DNA: TGTGCCATCAGTGGTGGGGAGGTTTACAATGAGCAGTTCTTC. The chain uses TRBV10-3 and TRBJ2-1; tentative D call: TRBD2 (6 bases). The CDR3 covers 14 residues. The V and J ends lost 4 bases and 4 bases respectively, with 11 bases between them. Per germline, CDR1 ENHRY and CDR2 SYGVKD.

The chain is built from TRBV15 and TRBJ1-3; tentatively, D is TRBD1 (5 bases). Between the trimmed V and J ends, which lost 1 base and 4 bases, there was a span of 17 bases. CDR1 is LNHNV and CDR2 is YYDKDF in the germline V gene (reference sequence). This CDR3 comprises 17 residues. CDR3 coding DNA: TGTGCCACCAGCAGAGTAGGATTCAGGGCAGCGGGAAACACCATATATTTT. It yields the protein CATSRVGFRAAGNTIYF.

The chain combines TRBV3-1 (or the pseudogene TRBV3-2) with TRBJ2-2, with D possibly TRBD1 on 5 matching bases. V dropped 4 bases and J dropped 1 base, with 7 bases sitting between them. Germline values: CDR1 LGHDT, CDR2 YNNKEL (reference sequence). CDR3 size: 14 residues. The DNA of the CDR3 is TGTGCCAGCAGCCTCCAGGGGAACACCGGGGAGCTGTTTTTT. It translates to CASSLQGNTGELFF.

The CDR3 sequence is CASSYRPGATNEKLFF. CDR3 DNA: TGTGCCAGCAGTTACCGACCAGGGGCAACTAATGAAAAACTGTTTTTT. The genes are TRBV6-5 and TRBJ1-4, with a possible D match to TRBD1 (6 bases). Germline V CDR1 and CDR2: MNHEY, SVGAGI. The CDR3 covers 16 residues. The ends were cut back, 2 bases at V and 0 bases at J, with 10 bases in the middle.

The J gene is TRBJ2-1, the V gene TRBV11-3; D ambiguous. Germline V gene lookup returns CDR1 SGHNT and CDR2 YENEEA. The CDR3 extends over 12 amino acids. V was pared by 6 bases and J by 7 bases, with 10 bases between. The DNA of the CDR3 is TGTGCCAGCAGAAATTCCCTAAATGAGCAGTTCTTC. As protein: CASRNSLNEQFF.

This chain links TRBV18 with TRBJ1-6, with TRBD1 matching over 12 bases. The J segment lost 0 bases and the V segment lost 3 bases, leaving 6 bases of the junction unmatched. The CDR3 extends over 19 amino acids. The germline V gene encodes CDR1 KGHSH and CDR2 LQKENI. The CDR3 DNA reads TGTGCCAGCTCACCCGGGACAGGGGGCCCGAGCTCCTATAATTCACCCCTCCACTTT. Translation gives CASSPGTGGPSSYNSPLHF.

There are a few counts of this clone. V usage is TRBV28 and J usage is TRBJ1-5; 8 nucleotides line up with TRBD1. From germline, CDR1 is MDHEN and CDR2 SYDVKM. The CDR3 sequence is 16 residues long. The V segment lost 3 bases and the J segment 6 bases; nucleotides outside the gene matches: 10. The CDR3 region is CASSFVFRTGPQPQHF. The CDR3 DNA sequence: TGTGCCAGCAGTTTTGTATTTCGGACAGGGCCTCAGCCCCAGCATTTT.

The rearrangement links TRBV11-3 to TRBJ2-1; perhaps TRBD2 as D (7 bases). Germline V gene lookup returns CDR1 SGHNT and CDR2 YENEEA. The V and J ends lost 2 bases and 4 bases respectively, with 18 bases between them. This CDR3 is 17 amino acids long. The CDR3 region has the DNA TGTGCCAGCAGCTTAAGGGGGGGAACGGGCCGTTACAATGAGCAGTTCTTC. This gives the protein CASSLRGGTGRYNEQFF.

The chain employs TRBV9 and TRBJ2-7; weak D call: TRBD1 (6 bases). This CDR3 contains 17 residues. V lost 3 bases to trimming and J lost 5 bases, with 24 bases between them. Germline assignment: CDR1 SGDLS and CDR2 YYNGEE. The CDR3 spells CASSADHGQSPRDEQYF. The CDR3 nucleotides are TGTGCCAGCAGCGCCGATCACGGACAGAGCCCTAGGGACGAGCAGTACTTC.

This clone was detected once. The V call is TRBV5-4, the J call TRBJ2-1, with TRBD2 matching 13 bases. This CDR3 has 15 residues. V dropped 4 bases and J dropped 6; count of bases not matched to a gene: 4. Germline assignment: CDR1 SGHNT and CDR2 YYREEE (reference sequence). The CDR3 protein is CASSPTSGRGNEQFF. The CDR3 nucleotides are TGTGCCAGCAGCCCTACTAGCGGGAGGGGCAATGAGCAGTTCTTC.

The rearrangement uses TRBV15 and TRBJ2-3, with D possibly being TRBD2 (5 bases). Germline V lookup: CDR1 LNHNV, CDR2 YYDKDF (reference sequence). The CDR3 runs 15 residues. Trimming stripped 0 bases from V and 5 bases from J, with 12 bases between. The CDR3 DNA follows: TGTGCCACCAGCAGAGATAAAGGAGGAGGAGATACGCAGTATTTT. This encodes CATSRDKGGGDTQYF.

The CDR3, as DNA: TGTGCCAGCAGTACCCGACAGAGCTACGAGCAGTACTTC. Translating it yields CASSTRQSYEQYF. This sequence joins TRBV28 and TRBJ2-7, with a possible D match to TRBD1 (5 bases). Germline V gene sequence: CDR1 MDHEN, CDR2 SYDVKM. V was shortened by 5 bases and J by 3 bases, with 11 bases between the two germline ends. This CDR3 comprises 13 residues.

This rearrangement joins TRBV5-5 to TRBJ2-5, with 11 bases fitting TRBD2. With 0 bases clipped from V and 5 bases from J, the junction kept 6 bases outside the gene matches. CDR1 and CDR2 from the germline V gene are SGHKS and YYEKEE (reference sequence). The CDR3 is made up of 16 amino acids. The CDR3 sequence is CASSLVVAGGAETQYF. The CDR3 nucleotides read TGTGCCAGCAGCTTGGTAGTAGCGGGAGGGGCGGAGACCCAGTACTTC.

The rearrangement joins TRBV3-1 (or the pseudogene TRBV3-2) to TRBJ2-1; 9 bases match TRBD2. The CDR3 contains 16 residues. J lost 7 bases, V lost 7 bases, and 14 bases had no gene match. CDR1 LGHDT and CDR2 YNNKEL come from the germline V gene (reference sequence). The CDR3 here is CASTNLGGGARNEQFF. CDR3 sequence (DNA): TGTGCCAGCACCAACCTTGGCGGGGGGGCTCGGAATGAGCAGTTCTTC.

This clone was detected a few times. The J gene is TRBJ1-4, the V gene TRBV6-6; D might be TRBD1 (6 bases). V was trimmed by 5 bases and J by 0 bases, leaving 13 bases between them. CDR3 length equals 16 residues. Germline V CDR1 and CDR2: MNHNY, SVGAGI (reference sequence). This CDR3 is CASSTHRTATNEKLFF. The CDR3 DNA is TGTGCCAGCAGTACACACCGGACAGCAACTAATGAAAAACTGTTTTTT.

This clone is a singleton in its sample. This chain connects TRBV4-1 to TRBJ2-1; possibly TRBD2 for D (5 bases). CDR1 and CDR2 from the germline V gene are MGHRA and YSYEKL. The CDR3 has 18 residues. V was cut by 0 bases and J by 3 bases, with 18 bases left in between. CDR3 residues: CASSQDTAGALIYNEQFF. The CDR3 DNA follows: TGCGCCAGCAGCCAAGATACGGCGGGTGCGCTTATCTACAATGAGCAGTTCTTC.

V is TRBV19 and J is TRBJ2-7, with TRBD2 matching over 7 bases. CDR3 size: 15 residues. Germline-derived CDR1 and CDR2 are LNHDA and SQIVND (reference sequence). The J segment lost 3 bases and the V segment lost 1 base, leaving 6 bases of the junction unmatched. The CDR3 spells CASSIAGGGYYEQYF. DNA for the CDR3: TGTGCCAGTAGTATAGCCGGGGGAGGGTACTACGAGCAGTACTTC.

This chain links TRBV29-1 with TRBJ2-7; a possible D gene is TRBD1 (5 bases). Trimming stripped 4 bases from V and 0 bases from J, with 10 bases between. CDR1 and CDR2 (germline): SQVTM, ANQGSEA. The CDR3 length is 13 residues. CDR3 protein: CSVALGASYEQYF. CDR3 DNA: TGCAGCGTTGCACTTGGGGCCTCCTACGAGCAGTACTTC.

With regard to this clone: One end of the junction does not line up with germline, which may come from a read error. The chain joins TRBV7-2 to TRBJ2-3; 8 positions agree with TRBD2. The length of the CDR3 is 16 residues. The germline V gene encodes CDR1 SGHTA and CDR2 FQGNSA. CDR3 amino acids: CASSEGPGGSTYTQYF. The CDR3 DNA sequence: TGTGCCAGCAGCGAAGGTCCGGGGGGGAGCACATATACGCAGTATTTT.